These 30 T cell receptor beta chains were sequenced from one sample in a study of cytomegalovirus exposure and HLA in healthy donors. A multiplex PCR was run with 60 Vbeta primers and 13 Jbeta primers. Data came from immunoSEQ multiplex PCR; TCRdb stores just in-frame clones and leaves some out. This table has some 120,000 clones, about 8.5% appearing once. Specimen: PBMCs. These receptors came from a middle-aged man in good health and CMV-seronegative.

This clone was seen a few times. This chain joins TRBV4-3 and TRBJ2-3, with 12 bases fitting TRBD2. The length of the CDR3 is 15 residues. Per the germline V gene, CDR1 is LGHNA and CDR2 is YSLEER. Unmatched junction bases numbered 1, after V lost 3 bases and J lost 3 bases. This CDR3 reads CASSQTSGGTDTQYF. The CDR3 nucleotides are TGCGCCAGCAGCCAGACTAGCGGGGGTACAGATACGCAGTATTTT.

This clone was observed a few times. The chain is built from TRBV19 and TRBJ1-1; D is perhaps TRBD1 (5 bases). Germline CDR1 is LNHDA and CDR2 is SQIVND (reference sequence). This CDR3 contains 14 residues. Deletions cut 2 bases from V and 3 bases from J, with 10 bases between. In nucleotides, the CDR3 is TGTGCCAGTAGTATATCGGCGGGGGACACTGAAGCTTTCTTT. It translates to CASSISAGDTEAFF.

This rearrangement joins TRBV28 to TRBJ2-5, with a tentative D call TRBD1 (6 bases). Looked up from germline, CDR1 is MDHEN and CDR2 is SYDVKM. Trimming pared 2 bases from V and 1 base from J, leaving 11 bases between. The length of the CDR3 is 15 residues. The CDR3 bases are TGTGCCAGCAGTTTAGTGGGACACCCCCAAGAGACCCAGTACTTC. Protein product: CASSLVGHPQETQYF.

This chain links TRBV27 with TRBJ1-5; TRBD1 matches at 8 bases. The CDR3 spans 16 residues. Unmatched junction bases numbered 7, after V lost 0 bases and J lost 6 bases. The germline CDR1 and CDR2 sequences are MNHEY and SMNVEV (reference sequence). The CDR3 is CASSLSGRGQGQPQHF. The DNA for the CDR3 is TGTGCCAGCAGTTTATCGGGCAGGGGGCAGGGTCAGCCCCAGCATTTT.

This clone has only a few counts. The genes are TRBV7-9 and TRBJ2-7, with D possibly TRBD1 on 6 matching bases. Germline V gene sequence: CDR1 SEHNR, CDR2 FQNEAQ (reference sequence). The V end was cut by 6 bases, the J end by 5 bases, with 17 bases between. The CDR3 runs 14 residues. CDR3 DNA sequence: TGTGCCAGCAGTTTCTCCGGGACAAAGGACGAGCAGTACTTC. Translated: CASSFSGTKDEQYF.

This clone has just a few counts. The V call is TRBV4-2, the J call TRBJ1-4; D unresolved. Looked up from germline, CDR1 is LGHNA and CDR2 is YNFKEQ. Trimming took 4 bases from V and 4 from J, leaving 10 bases between them. There are 14 residues in the CDR3. CDR3 amino acids: CASSPRQSNEKLFF. The CDR3 DNA reads as TGTGCCAGCAGCCCGAGGCAGAGTAATGAAAAACTGTTTTTT.

This clone appeared a few times. The chain combines TRBV4-1 with TRBJ2-2, with TRBD2 matching over 9 bases. Unmatched junction bases numbered 18, after V lost 4 bases and J lost 6 bases. The germline V gene has CDR1 MGHRA and CDR2 YSYEKL. This CDR3 is 19 amino acids long. CDR3 sequence: CASSPPRVGSGGLPGELFF. DNA of the CDR3: TGCGCCAGCAGCCCACCGAGGGTAGGCAGCGGGGGGCTGCCCGGGGAGCTGTTTTTT.

This clone was found a few times. This chain connects TRBV2 to TRBJ1-1; TRBD1 matches 9 bases. CDR1 SNHLY and CDR2 FYNNEI come from the germline V gene. Germline trimming cut 6 bases from V and 5 bases from J; bases unmatched to any gene: 4. This CDR3 is built from 13 residues. CDR3 residues: CASRAGTGTEAFF. The CDR3 coding sequence is TGTGCCAGCAGAGCCGGGACAGGGACTGAAGCTTTCTTT.

The chain carries TRBV5-1 and TRBJ2-3, with 11 bases matching TRBD2. The CDR3 consists of 18 residues. The J segment lost 0 bases and the V segment lost 2 bases, leaving 8 bases of the junction unmatched. Germline assignment: CDR1 SGHRS and CDR2 YFSETQ. As DNA, the CDR3 is TGCGCCAGCAGCTTCGTTAGCGGGGGGGATACTAGCACAGATACGCAGTATTTT. This codes for CASSFVSGGDTSTDTQYF.

V and J are TRBV27 and TRBJ1-2; D is unresolved. The V gene's germline CDR1 is MNHEY and CDR2 SMNVEV (reference sequence). This CDR3 region has 14 residues. Deletions cut 7 bases from V and 2 bases from J, with 14 bases between. The CDR3 DNA sequence: TGTGCCAGCACCGCGGCGGGAGGGAACTATGGCTACACCTTC. Residues: CASTAAGGNYGYTF.

This chain joins TRBV7-2 and TRBJ1-5; possibly TRBD1 for D (6 bases). CDR1 is SGHTA and CDR2 is FQGNSA in the germline V gene. V was trimmed by 1 base and J by 3 bases, leaving 10 bases between them. This CDR3 comprises 15 residues. This CDR3 is CASSLVGTYNQPQHF. In DNA form, the CDR3 reads TGTGCCAGCAGCTTAGTCGGGACATACAATCAGCCCCAGCATTTT.

The genes are TRBV5-4 and TRBJ1-1; a possible D gene is TRBD1 (6 bases). V was shortened by 5 bases and J by 1 base, with 15 bases between the two germline ends. Germline CDR1 is SGHNT and CDR2 is YYREEE (reference sequence). The CDR3 extends over 15 amino acids. The CDR3 loop is CASSSSRGANTEAFF. The CDR3 DNA is TGTGCCAGCAGTTCTAGCCGGGGGGCGAACACTGAAGCTTTCTTT.

The J gene is TRBJ1-5, the V gene TRBV2; 7 nucleotides agree with TRBD1. From germline, CDR1 is SNHLY and CDR2 FYNNEI. J gave up 4 bases and V 8 bases, and 11 bases lay outside the gene matches. This CDR3 region has 15 residues. The CDR3 nucleotides are TGTGCCAGCGAACTCCAGGACAGGAGTAATCAGCCCCAGCATTTT. This gives the protein CASELQDRSNQPQHF.

Turning to this clone: The junction departs from the called germline gene at one end, perhaps through a read error. This sample also contains other DNA sequences that code for the same CDR3. The chain has TRBV10-2 and TRBJ2-7; a weak D match, TRBD1 (6 bases). The CDR3 is made up of 12 amino acids. Germline-derived CDR1 and CDR2 are WSHSY and SAAADI. Here the CDR3 reads CASSGGDYEQYF. The DNA of the CDR3 is TGCGCAAGCAGTGGGGGCGACTACGAGCAGTACTTC.

In its sample, this clone was seen a few times. The V and J genes are TRBV6-5 and TRBJ2-1; TRBD1 matches 7 bases. CDR1 is MNHEY, CDR2 SVGAGI, per germline. With V trimmed by 5 bases and J by 9 bases, 10 bases remained unmatched. This CDR3 is built from 14 residues. The CDR3 protein is CASSRGLTGIEQFF. For the CDR3, the DNA is TGTGCCAGCAGTCGAGGGTTGACAGGGATTGAGCAGTTCTTC.

The chain has TRBV11-2 and TRBJ1-6; TRBD1 aligns across 7 bases. CDR1 SGHAT and CDR2 FQNNGV come from the germline V gene. CDR3 length: 15 amino acids. Trimming took 6 bases from V and 5 from J; bases not matched to a gene: 7. DNA of the CDR3: TGTGCCAGCAGTCCCACCGGGACAGATAATTCACCCCTCCACTTT. This codes for CASSPTGTDNSPLHF.

This chain uses TRBV7-6 with TRBJ2-7; TRBD1 might be the D (5 bases). This CDR3 is 15 amino acids long. Germline CDR1 is SGHVS and CDR2 is FNYEAQ. V lost 5 bases, J lost 3 bases, and 17 bases lay in between. The CDR3 spells CASSPLDRSFYEQYF. CDR3 DNA sequence: TGTGCCAGCAGCCCTCTCGACAGATCCTTCTACGAGCAGTACTTC. The entire variable domain, with the rest obtained from reference TRBV7-6 and TRBJ2-7, is as follows: GAGVSQSPRYKVTKRGQDVALRCDPISGHVSLYWYRQALGQGPEFLTYFNYEAQQDKSGLPNDRFSAERPEGSISTLTIQRTEQRDSAMYRCASSPLDRSFYEQYFGPGTRLTVT.

This clone was seen a handful of times. V is TRBV9 and J is TRBJ1-1; D call uncertain. This CDR3 contains 14 residues. Germline loops: CDR1 SGDLS, CDR2 YYNGEE. Deletions cut 0 bases from V and 5 bases from J, with 11 bases between. The CDR3 loop is CASSVGHSKTEAFF. The CDR3 bases are TGTGCCAGCAGCGTAGGTCATTCTAAGACTGAAGCTTTCTTT.

The chain has TRBV15 and TRBJ2-1, with 12 bases matching TRBD2. There are 16 residues in the CDR3. J was trimmed by 13 bases and V by 3 bases; bases with no gene match: 13. Looked up from germline, CDR1 is LNHNV and CDR2 is YYDKDF (reference sequence). The CDR3 loop reads CATSRVLAGGPGDQFF. The CDR3 DNA is TGTGCCACCAGCAGGGTGCTAGCGGGGGGGCCGGGAGATCAGTTCTTC. Complete variable domain (other parts from reference TRBV15 and TRBJ2-1): DAMVIQNPRYQVTQFGKPVTLSCSQTLNHNVMYWYQQKSSQAPKLLFHYYDKDFNNEADTPDNFQSRRPNTSFCFLDIRSPGLGDTAMYLCATSRVLAGGPGDQFFGPGTRLTVL.

In its sample, this clone was seen a few times. The DNA for the CDR3 is TGTGCCAGCAGCGTTACGGTGGGGGGGGCTGAAGCTTTCTTT. This sequence encodes CASSVTVGGAEAFF. The chain is built from TRBV9 and TRBJ1-1, with D tentatively TRBD1 (5 bases). Trimming cost V 2 bases and J 6 bases, with 14 bases left between them. The V gene's germline CDR1 is SGDLS and CDR2 YYNGEE. The CDR3 runs to 14 residues.

The gene calls are TRBV2 and TRBJ1-5; D is possibly TRBD1 (6 bases). Germline lookup yields CDR1 SNHLY and CDR2 FYNNEI. The CDR3 is made up of 15 amino acids. With 6 bases removed from V and 5 bases from J, the gap between germline ends came to 17 bases. The CDR3 nucleotides read TGTGCCAGCAGGCGTCGGGGGGCGGGAGATCAGCCCCAGCATTTT. Amino acids: CASRRRGAGDQPQHF.

This clone was observed a handful of times. This chain links TRBV29-1 with TRBJ1-3, with TRBD1 matching 8 bases. CDR1 and CDR2 from the germline V gene are SQVTM and ANQGSEA. The ends lost 7 bases at V and 0 bases at J; junction bases unmatched: 2. The CDR3 spans 13 residues. The CDR3 DNA follows: TGCAGCGGTGGACAGGGCTCTGGAAACACCATATATTTT. This codes for CSGGQGSGNTIYF. Full variable domain (outside the CDR3, taken from reference TRBV29-1 and TRBJ1-3): SAVISQKPSRDICQRGTSLTIQCQVDSQVTMMFWYRQQPGQSLTLIATANQGSEATYESGFVIDKFPISRPNLTFSTLTVSNMSPEDSSIYLCSGGQGSGNTIYFGEGSWLTVV.

This clone turned up a few times. This sequence joins TRBV29-1 and TRBJ1-1, with 7 bases fitting TRBD1. V lost 7 bases, J lost 1 base, and 3 bases stayed unmatched. CDR1 is SQVTM and CDR2 is ANQGSEA in the germline V gene. This CDR3 contains 12 residues. CDR3 loop: CSGDRANTEAFF. The CDR3 bases are TGCAGCGGAGACAGGGCGAACACTGAAGCTTTCTTT.

This clone was seen more than once but under ten times. Distinct nucleotide sequences in the sample also encode this CDR3. The gene calls are TRBV5-4 and TRBJ1-2, with TRBD1 matching over 7 bases. The V gene's germline CDR1 is SGHNT and CDR2 YYREEE (reference sequence). The CDR3 sequence is 13 residues long. The ends lost 4 bases at V and 3 bases at J; junction bases unmatched: 3. In DNA, the CDR3 is TGTGCCAGCAGCATTGACAGGGACTATGGCTACACCTTC. It codes for CASSIDRDYGYTF.

In this sample, this clone turned up a few times. The chain combines TRBV7-3 with TRBJ1-1; weak D call: TRBD1 (5 bases). CDR1 and CDR2 (germline): SGHTA, FQGTGA. The V and J ends lost 6 bases and 1 base respectively, with 6 bases between them. The length of the CDR3 is 12 residues. The DNA for the CDR3 is TGTGCCAGCAGAGGGGAGAACACTGAAGCTTTCTTT. This translates into CASRGENTEAFF.

This clone has more than one count but fewer than ten. At one end, the junction sequence differs from germline, possibly due to a read error. Additional DNA sequences in this sample encode the identical CDR3. The chain carries TRBV6-1 and TRBJ2-6; 7 nucleotides align to TRBD1. CDR3 length: 15 residues. From germline, CDR1 is MNHNS and CDR2 SASEGT. The DNA for the CDR3 is TGTGCCAGCAGTGAGAAGGGGGCCGGGGCAAACGTCCTGACTTTT. It specifies CASSEKGAGANVLTF.

Notes on this clone: The same CDR3 can be traced to other DNA sequences in this sample. This chain uses TRBV6-5 with TRBJ2-5; D is undetermined. V was cut by 10 bases and J by 5 bases, with 8 bases left in between. The CDR3 totals 10 residues. Germline assignment: CDR1 MNHEY and CDR2 SVGAGI. CDR3 DNA sequence: TGTGCCACCCATAGCGAGACCCAGTACTTC. Translated, it gives CATHSETQYF.

The chain has TRBV5-1 and TRBJ2-1, with 7 bases that match TRBD2. V was pared by 4 bases and J by 3 bases, with 10 bases of the junction left unmatched. Germline-derived CDR1 and CDR2 are SGHRS and YFSETQ. This CDR3 comprises 16 residues. CDR3 sequence (DNA): TGCGCCAGCAGCCCGAGGGTGGCTAGCGGCTACAATGAGCAGTTCTTC. Its protein product is CASSPRVASGYNEQFF.

The rearrangement joins TRBV6-5 to TRBJ1-2; possibly TRBD1 for D (6 bases). The CDR3 sequence is 13 residues long. Trimming shortened V by 6 bases and J by 2 bases, and 10 bases separated the two germline ends. Germline CDR1 and CDR2: MNHEY and SVGAGI. The CDR3 region has the DNA TGTGCCAGCAGCCGGACAGCAAACTATGGCTACACCTTC. This sequence encodes CASSRTANYGYTF.

The chain combines TRBV30 with TRBJ2-7; 8 bases agree with TRBD1. In germline, CDR1 is GTSNPN, CDR2 SVGIG (reference sequence). The V gene end was trimmed by 4 bases and the J gene end by 2 bases; junction bases not matched to a gene: 7. This CDR3 has 14 residues. The CDR3: CAWKPGTGTYEQYF. CDR3 coding DNA: TGTGCCTGGAAGCCCGGGACAGGTACCTACGAGCAGTACTTC. Filled out from reference TRBV30 and TRBJ2-7, the complete variable domain reads SQTIHQWPATLVQPVGSPLSLECTVEGTSNPNLYWYRQAAGRGLQLLFYSVGIGQISSEVPQNLSASRPQDRQFILSSKKLLLSDSGFYLCAWKPGTGTYEQYFGPGTRLTVT.